These 5 T cell receptor beta chains share one sample of origin, sequenced in a study of blood T cell repertoires in COVID-19. Clones were read by immunoSEQ multiplex PCR, and TCRdb kept only the in-frame ones, dropping some. This table has hundreds of thousands of clones, roughly nine tenths appearing once. Specimen: PBMCs or T cells enriched from blood (not recorded which). The source is a man aged 55 to 69 who had recovered from COVID-19.

In this sample, this clone turned up once. The chain couples TRBV27 to TRBJ1-5, with D unclear. The CDR3 extends over 20 amino acids. Trimming removed 1 base at V and 0 bases at J, with 22 bases between. Germline CDR1 reads MNHEY; CDR2 reads SMNVEV (reference sequence). CDR3 in DNA: TGTGCCAGCAGTTTATGGGCCCGGGAGGGTAGGACCTATAGCAATCAGCCCCAGCATTTT. It specifies CASSLWAREGRTYSNQPQHF.

The chain combines TRBV20-1 with TRBJ1-2; D gene unclear. V was clipped by 5 bases and J by 3 bases, with 7 bases between them. The CDR3 length is 11 residues. The germline V gene has CDR1 DFQATT and CDR2 SNEGSKA (reference sequence). DNA of the CDR3: TGCAGTGCTTCGGGAGACTATGGCTACACCTTC. Amino acid sequence: CSASGDYGYTF.

This clone was detected once. This chain links TRBV4-1 with TRBJ1-5, with 11 bases that match TRBD1. The CDR3 has 15 amino acids. V dropped 4 bases and J dropped 4; count of bases not matched to a gene: 3. Germline V gives CDR1 MGHRA, CDR2 YSYEKL. The CDR3 loop is CASSRGDRGNQPQHF. CDR3 nucleotides: TGCGCCAGCAGCCGTGGGGACAGGGGGAATCAGCCCCAGCATTTT.

The chain combines TRBV21-1 with TRBJ2-5; the D call TRBD2 from the table was never checked on the DNA. TRBV21-1 is assigned pseudogene status. The CDR3 has 14 amino acids. This CDR3 reads CASSKEFRGETQYF. The CDR3 nucleotides read TGTGCCAGCAGCAAAGAATTTCGGGGAGAGACCCAGTACTTC.

The V call is TRBV7-3, the J call TRBJ2-1; 9 nucleotides line up with TRBD2. Losses at the gene ends were 5 bases for V and 3 bases for J; bases not matched to a gene: 5. This CDR3 is 15 amino acids long. Germline CDR1 is SGHTA and CDR2 is FQGTGA. CDR3: CASSGQAGGYNEQFF. In DNA, the CDR3 is TGTGCCAGCAGCGGGCAAGCGGGAGGCTACAATGAGCAGTTCTTC.